Here is one T cell receptor beta chain with its context. Its antigen is unidentified. The CDR3 has 16 amino acids. Per the germline V gene, CDR1 is LNHDA and CDR2 is SQIVND (reference sequence). Trimming left V 5 bases short and J 3 bases short, with 16 bases between. The data stem from a study of T-cell reconstitution after alpha-beta-depleted transplantation in children. Study-wide results and caveats: T-cell numbers and diversity one year post-transplant derived largely from freshly generated T cells. In patients about two months after transplant, alpha-beta T cells reportedly arose from several hundred expanded graft clones. Recipient T cells and thymic progenitors that survived gave rise to the high TCRbeta diversity observed at day 60 in some patients.

Unique molecular identifiers were used in preparing the TCRbeta library. TCRdb reprocessed the PCR reads with MiXCR, giving one entry per CDR3 protein. The data contain more than 300,000 distinct CDR3 sequences, about a sixth of them seen just once; the ten biggest clones take up about 41%. This receptor was taken from a male patient between 2 and 15 years old who had a stem cell transplant for acute lymphoblastic leukemia, so the T cells may come from the graft donor. Here the sequenced sample was PBMCs, mostly from graft donor cells, taken 360 days after TCRalphabeta/CD19-depleted stem cell transplant. The chain couples TRBV19 to TRBJ2-2, with unresolved D. CDR3 nucleotide sequence: TGTGCCAGTAGTTCCCGGTTTGCCGAGGACACCGGGGAGCTGTTTTTT. Its protein product is CASSSRFAEDTGELFF.